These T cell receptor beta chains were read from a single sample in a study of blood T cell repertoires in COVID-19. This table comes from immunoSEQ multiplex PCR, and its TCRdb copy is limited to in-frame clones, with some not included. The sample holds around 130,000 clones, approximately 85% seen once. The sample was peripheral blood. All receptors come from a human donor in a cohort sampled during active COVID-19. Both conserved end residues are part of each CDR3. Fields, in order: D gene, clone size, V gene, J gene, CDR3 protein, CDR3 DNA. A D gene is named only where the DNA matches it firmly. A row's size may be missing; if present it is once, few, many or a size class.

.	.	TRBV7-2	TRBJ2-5	CASSFTAAGQETQYF	TGTGCCAGCAGTTTTACAGCAGCAGGGCAAGAGACCCAGTACTTC
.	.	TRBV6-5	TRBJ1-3	CASSQRTVSGNTIYF	TGTGCCAGCAGTCAGAGGACAGTCTCTGGAAACACCATATATTTT
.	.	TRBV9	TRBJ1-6	CVSSVGGALNSPLHF	TGTGTCAGCAGCGTGGGAGGGGCCCTGAATTCACCCCTCCACTTT
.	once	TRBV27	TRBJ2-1	CASSLSWTNEQFF	TGTGCCAGCAGTTTATCTTGGACTAATGAGCAGTTCTTC
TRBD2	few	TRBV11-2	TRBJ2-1	CASSRRLAGGSGGNEQFF	TGTGCCAGCAGCCGCCGACTAGCGGGGGGATCCGGGGGGAATGAGCAGTTCTTC
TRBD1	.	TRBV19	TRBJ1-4	CASSPNPGGVGEEKLFF	TGTGCCAGTAGTCCTAACCCAGGGGGCGTAGGGGAAGAAAAACTGTTTTTT
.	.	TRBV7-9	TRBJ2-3	CASSTGNSDTQYF	TGTGCCAGCAGCACAGGGAACTCAGATACGCAGTATTTT
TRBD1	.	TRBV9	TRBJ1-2	CASTRTYRDRGNGYTF	TGTGCCAGCACTAGGACGTATAGAGACAGGGGTAATGGCTACACCTTC
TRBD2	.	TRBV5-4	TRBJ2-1	CASSLVPLGSGGGNEQFF	TGTGCCAGCAGCTTGGTCCCTTTGGGTAGCGGGGGTGGCAATGAGCAGTTCTTC
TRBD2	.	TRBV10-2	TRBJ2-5	CASGLAGETQYF	TGCGCCTCCGGACTAGCGGGAGAGACCCAGTACTTC
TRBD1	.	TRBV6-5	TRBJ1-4	CASSHDRVREKLFF	TGTGCCAGCAGTCATGACAGGGTTCGGGAAAAACTGTTTTTT
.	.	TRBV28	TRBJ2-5	CASSSPLWGGSQETQYF	TGTGCCAGCAGTTCCCCCCTCTGGGGAGGATCCCAAGAGACCCAGTACTTC
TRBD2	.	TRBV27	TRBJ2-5	CASASGGLWETQYF	TGTGCCAGTGCCAGCGGGGGGTTATGGGAGACCCAGTACTTC
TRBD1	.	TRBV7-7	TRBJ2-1	CASSLEGQGGEQFF	TGTGCTAGCAGCTTAGAGGGACAGGGAGGGGAGCAGTTCTTC
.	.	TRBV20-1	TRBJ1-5	CSASSSKSNQPQHF	TGCAGTGCTAGTTCCAGTAAAAGCAATCAGCCCCAGCATTTT
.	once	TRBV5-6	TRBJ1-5	CASTKGGLGNQPQHF	TGTGCCAGCACCAAGGGGGGGCTCGGCAATCAGCCCCAGCATTTT
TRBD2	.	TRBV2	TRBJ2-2	CASLGLAGRTGELFF	TGTGCCAGCCTGGGACTAGCGGGAAGAACCGGGGAGCTGTTTTTT
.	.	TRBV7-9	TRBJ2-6	CASSSIGAGANVLTF	TGTGCCAGCAGCTCAATTGGAGCCGGGGCCAACGTCCTGACTTTC
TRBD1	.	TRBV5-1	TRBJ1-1	CASSERTGRNTEAFF	TGCGCCAGCAGCGAGAGGACAGGGAGAAACACTGAAGCTTTCTTT
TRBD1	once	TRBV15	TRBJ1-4	CATSGRRDRGIEKLFF	TGTGCCACCAGCGGACGGAGGGACAGGGGGATTGAAAAACTGTTTTTT
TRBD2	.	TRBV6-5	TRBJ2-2	CASSYSTSGRTGELFF	TGTGCCAGCAGTTACTCGACTAGCGGGAGAACCGGGGAGCTGTTTTTT
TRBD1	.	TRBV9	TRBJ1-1	CASSVFPGQEAFF	TGTGCCAGCAGCGTTTTTCCGGGACAGGAAGCTTTCTTT
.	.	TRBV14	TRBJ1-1	CASSQDPWEGAFF	TGTGCCAGCAGCCAAGATCCATGGGAGGGAGCTTTCTTT
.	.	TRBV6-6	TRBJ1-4	CASSWPNPTNEKLFF	TGTGCCAGCAGTTGGCCGAACCCAACTAATGAAAAACTGTTTTTT
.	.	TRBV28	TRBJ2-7	CASSAEREQYF	TGTGCCAGCAGTGCTGAGAGGGAGCAGTACTTC
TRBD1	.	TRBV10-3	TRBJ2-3	CAIGKTSGQGATDTQYF	TGTGCCATCGGTAAAACTTCGGGACAGGGGGCGACGGATACGCAGTATTTT
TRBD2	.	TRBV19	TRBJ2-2	CASTSGGGARFGELFF	TGTGCCAGTACCTCGGGCGGGGGGGCCCGTTTCGGGGAGCTGTTTTTT
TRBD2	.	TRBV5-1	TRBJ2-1	CASRKGLAGDVSYNEQFF	TGCGCCAGCAGAAAAGGACTAGCGGGAGACGTCTCCTACAATGAGCAGTTCTTC
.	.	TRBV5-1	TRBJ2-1	CASSFAGSRGNEQFF	TGCGCCAGCAGCTTTGCGGGTTCCAGGGGCAATGAGCAGTTCTTC
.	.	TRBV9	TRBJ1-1	CASSVTLQGPEAFF	TGTGCCAGCAGCGTAACTCTACAGGGACCTGAAGCTTTCTTT
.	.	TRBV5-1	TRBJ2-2	CASSRVGGVTGELFF	TGCGCCAGCAGCCGGGTCGGGGGAGTCACCGGGGAGCTGTTTTTT
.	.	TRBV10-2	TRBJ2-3	CASEELGTDTQYF	TGCGCCAGCGAGGAGCTTGGCACAGATACGCAGTATTTT
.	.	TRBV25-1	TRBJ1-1	CASRSWGDTEAFF	TGTGCCAGCAGGTCTTGGGGGGACACTGAAGCTTTCTTT
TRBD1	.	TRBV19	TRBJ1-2	CASTLGQIGGYTF	TGTGCCAGTACCCTGGGACAGATCGGTGGCTACACCTTC
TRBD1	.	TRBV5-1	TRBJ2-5	CASSLGQGQTQYF	TGCGCCAGCAGCCTGGGACAGGGGCAGACCCAGTACTTC
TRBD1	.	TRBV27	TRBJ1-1	CASSPMFTGGHNTEAFF	TGTGCCAGCAGTCCCATGTTCACAGGGGGTCATAACACTGAAGCTTTCTTT
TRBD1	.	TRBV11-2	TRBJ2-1	CASSPRQGLTDEQFF	TGTGCCAGCAGCCCCCGACAGGGCTTGACGGATGAGCAGTTCTTC
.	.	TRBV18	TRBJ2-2	CASSDPYRAGELFF	TGTGCCAGCTCAGATCCGTACAGGGCTGGGGAGCTGTTTTTT
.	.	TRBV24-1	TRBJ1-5	CATWGGGHNQPQHF	TGTGCCACCTGGGGAGGGGGACACAATCAGCCCCAGCATTTT
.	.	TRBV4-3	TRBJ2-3	CASSQGVREDDTQYF	TGCGCCAGCAGCCAAGGGGTCAGGGAGGATGATACGCAGTATTTT
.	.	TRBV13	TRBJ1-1	CASSFHRTEAFF	TGTGCCAGCAGCTTTCACAGGACTGAAGCTTTCTTT
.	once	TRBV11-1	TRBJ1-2	CASSLTTGIYGYTF	TGTGCCAGCAGCTTAACGACCGGGATTTATGGCTACACCTTC
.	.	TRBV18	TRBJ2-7	CASSQAGKAFSYEQYF	TGTGCCAGCTCACAAGCCGGGAAGGCATTCTCCTACGAGCAGTACTTC